This T cell receptor (beta chain) was identified during a study of PD-1 blockade in classical Hodgkin lymphoma (dated by TCRdb to 2019 to 2021). Regarding the research as a whole: Nivolumab dosing was 3 mg/kg intravenously every 2 weeks, continuing until either disease progression or unacceptable toxicity. The study used TCR beta sequencing and CyTOF to define a peripheral blood immune signature of response to PD-1 blockade in classical Hodgkin lymphoma. The full study reports these points: Among trial patients, those achieving complete response had baseline diversity similar to that of newly diagnosed patients, while diversity was significantly lower in partial responders and progressors. Newly diagnosed patients were reported to have lower baseline TCR diversity than healthy donors, and relapsed/refractory patients were reported to have lower baseline TCR diversity still. A significant rise by C4D1 was seen in CD4+ but not CD8+ TCR diversity (p=0.0027 vs p=0.16), with the rise being most apparent in complete responders (p=0.02). Lower diversity was seen in patients whose nivolumab began less than 1 year after ASCT, and these patients were left out of later analyses so that immune reconstitution would not confound the results. The study was restricted to a single clinical trial cohort, and the causes of repertoire differences, possibly disease activity or prior therapy, were left undefined.

The Qiagen DNeasy kit was used to extract genomic DNA from unsorted PBMCs and from the negatively selected CD4+ and CD8+ fractions. TCR beta CDR3 regions were amplified by immunoSEQ multiplex PCR using primers annealing to V and J segments. A synthetic immune receptor repertoire was used to minimize amplification bias, and remaining bias was computationally removed after sequencing. Per the source publication's procedure: Custom Python scripts were used to quantify repertoire diversity as the Shannon entropy index. Unsorted, CD4+ and CD8+ repertoires were analyzed separately, except in combined analyses where CD4+ and CD8+ sequences were merged in silico. A clone counted as expanded when the clone's frequency after treatment rose at least 2-fold relative to C1D1, and clones undetected at baseline were given a pseudocount of 0.5. Singleton clones were defined as clones with 0 or 1 copy at C1D1, and non-singleton clones were defined as clones with 2 or more copies. Clones expanded in unsorted samples were labelled as CD4+, CD8+ or unknown by matching protein sequences in sorted samples from the same patient. Wilcoxon tests on paired samples were used to test changes in diversity from C1D1 to C4D1. TCRdb's version of the immuneACCESS table is confined to in-frame rearrangements and falls short of the full clone set. An unresolved V gene accounts for under half of the shortfall where checked; the remainder is of unknown origin. V, J and clone size are taken as reported in that table, and D and trimming were inferred from the DNA itself. The sample table shows over 85,000 clones, and 93% are seen once. 1.5% to 2.5% of the sample belongs to the ten largest clones.

A remark on this clone: The antigen this receptor binds is unknown. No much larger clone exists at a distance of one base, and base qualities are not known.

Its CDR3 holds 16 amino acids, cysteine through phenylalanine. CDR3 DNA is the only sequence kept; it has 48 bases, read in frame from the first base. Compared with germline, V lacks 6 bases and J lacks 9 bases; bases without a gene match: 19. CDR1 and CDR2, looked up from the germline V gene (reference sequence), are MNHEY and SMNVEV. Reading the label with the study, this specimen's time point is: cycle 4 day 1 (C4D1), after less than 7 weeks of nivolumab. All trial patients had relapsed after autologous stem cell transplantation, with cohorts A, B and C differing in prior brentuximab vedotin exposure. A total of over 55 patients with relapsed/refractory classical Hodgkin lymphoma made up the trial cohort, and each patient's best overall response was complete response, partial response or progressive disease. In the multi-cohort phase II CheckMate 205 trial, trial patients received single-agent nivolumab. An independent review committee assessed best overall response by applying the 2007 International Working Group response criteria. Trial PBMCs were collected just before the start of nivolumab (C1D1) and during therapy at cycle 2 day 1 and cycle 4 day 1. After peripheral blood was drawn into 8 mL Vacutainer Cell Preparation Tubes, PBMCs were isolated by centrifugation and then cryopreserved.

The clonotype was recovered from a human donor with classical Hodgkin lymphoma. The rearrangement combines TRBV27 with TRBJ2-7; 8 of the junction bases match TRBD1. The specimen was peripheral blood mononuclear cells (PBMCs), collected before the fourth cycle of nivolumab. In nucleotide form, the sequence is TGTGCCAGCAGCCAACGAGGGACAGGCCCCACCGACGGGCAGTACTTC. It encodes CASSQRGTGPTDGQYF.